Presented here are 17 T cell receptor beta chains from one specimen sequenced in a study of tumor and adjacent non-tumor tissue in lung cancer. TCRbeta libraries were built with three rounds of nested PCR, modified from ARM-PCR. TCRdb processed the multiplex PCR reads anew with MiXCR; each CDR3 protein has one entry. The sample has 90,000 to 130,000 distinct CDR3 sequences; 75% to 90% are singletons. The template was RNA from unsorted bulk tissue. The source material was lung tumor tissue. All receptors derive from a man between 70 and 80 years old with non-small cell lung cancer.

This sequence joins TRBV11-1 and TRBJ2-1, with D possibly matching TRBD1 (5 bases). The CDR3 sequence is 16 residues long. Looked up from germline, CDR1 is SGHAT and CDR2 is FQDESV (reference sequence). The ends were cut back, 5 bases at V and 8 bases at J, with 22 bases in the middle. DNA of the CDR3: TGTGCCAGCAGCGCCCGGCCAGGACAAGGGCCACATGAGCAGTTCTTC. This sequence encodes CASSARPGQGPHEQFF.

Concerning this clonotype itself: The junction shows a germline mismatch at one end, possibly a read error. The chain carries TRBV6-2 or TRBV6-3 and TRBJ2-5; D might be TRBD1 (5 bases). CDR1 and CDR2 from the germline V gene are MNHEY and SVGEGT. The CDR3 length is 13 residues. Here the CDR3 reads CASSQGIPEIQYF. For the CDR3, the DNA is TGTGCCAGCAGCCAGGGAATTCCAGAGATCCAGTACTTC.

The chain links TRBV11-3 to TRBJ2-3; TRBD2 matches at 13 bases. The CDR3 runs 17 residues. Germline V gene lookup returns CDR1 SGHNT and CDR2 YENEEA. Losses at the gene ends were 5 bases for V and 4 bases for J; bases not matched to a gene: 9. Here the CDR3 reads CASSLGLAGSRSDTQYF. CDR3 in DNA: TGTGCCAGCAGCCTGGGACTAGCGGGGTCGAGATCAGATACGCAGTATTTT.

This clonotype was picked up a small number of times. This chain connects TRBV9 to TRBJ2-2; D ambiguous. Germline values: CDR1 SGDLS, CDR2 YYNGEE. V lost 3 bases and J 8 bases, leaving 8 bases between the germline ends. The length of the CDR3 is 12 residues. CDR3 bases: TGTGCCAGCAGCGCATTCCTGGGGGAGCTGTTTTTT. Its translation is CASSAFLGELFF.

Notes on this clonotype: Lacking the conserved final phenylalanine or tryptophan, this CDR3 likely reflects a read error. The chain recombines TRBV4-1 with TRBJ2-2; 11 bases map to TRBD2. This CDR3 comprises 20 residues. The germline V gene has CDR1 MGHRA and CDR2 YSYEKL. The CDR3 DNA reads TGTACCAGCAGAGCAAGAGGGTCTAGCGGGGGGCCGCGGGGAATCGGGGAGCTGTTTTAT. It translates to CTSRARGSSGGPRGIGELFY.

On this clonotype itself: Germline is not matched at one junction end, which may reflect a read error. The CDR3 spells CASSLPIVGGVGYEQYF. Here the CDR3 DNA reads TGTGCCAGCAGCCTACCTATCGTGGGGGGAGTCGGCTACGAACAGTACTTC. This chain connects TRBV4-2 to TRBJ2-7; D might be TRBD2 (6 bases). CDR3 length: 17 amino acids. Per the germline V gene, CDR1 is LGHNA and CDR2 is YNFKEQ.

The V gene is TRBV11-2, the J gene TRBJ2-7; D is perhaps TRBD1 (6 bases). The V and J ends lost 5 bases and 8 bases respectively, with 25 bases between them. This CDR3 has 16 residues. The germline V gene encodes CDR1 SGHAT and CDR2 FQNNGV. CDR3 region: CASSPPAGTPTYKQYF. The CDR3, as DNA: TGTGCCAGCAGCCCTCCCGCCGGGACACCAACTTACAAGCAGTACTTC.

The chain links TRBV12-3 or TRBV12-4 to TRBJ2-3; D not certain. V was clipped by 5 bases and J by 5 bases, with 17 bases between them. This CDR3 contains 15 residues. The CDR3 is CASSIAKGIIDTQYF. DNA of the CDR3: TGTGCCAGCAGTATTGCCAAGGGTATCATAGATACGCAGTATTTT.

As to this clonotype: The junction does not match germline at one end; this may be a read error. The rearrangement uses TRBV12-3 or TRBV12-4 and TRBJ1-1; D gene unclear. This CDR3 is 13 amino acids long. The CDR3 region has the DNA TGTGTCAGCAGCTTTCGTGACACACAAAAAGCTTTCTTT. Translated: CVSSFRDTQKAFF.

Concerning this clonotype: The junction does not match germline at one end; this may be a read error. Here the CDR3 DNA reads TGTGCCAGTAGCTTAACAGGGCCTTTTTTCTACGAGCAGTACTTC. It encodes CASSLTGPFFYEQYF. The chain uses TRBV11-3 and TRBJ2-7, with D perhaps TRBD1 (6 bases). Germline lookup yields CDR1 SGHNT and CDR2 YENEEA. This CDR3 spans 15 amino acids.

This clonotype occurred many times. This chain connects TRBV7-8 to TRBJ1-6; D uncertain. The CDR3 sequence is 13 residues long. V was pared by 5 bases and J by 8 bases, with 10 bases between. Germline values: CDR1 SGHVS, CDR2 FQNEAQ. The CDR3: CASSPISDSPLHF. CDR3 in DNA: TGTGCCAGCAGCCCAATTTCAGATTCACCCCTCCACTTT.

In the case of this clonotype: This likely comes from a read error, as the CDR3 has no conserved phenylalanine or tryptophan at its end. Because the CDR3's place on the DNA is in doubt, the DNA is left out and the CDR3 is given as listed by TCRdb. This chain uses TRBV29-1 with TRBJ1-1. Per germline, CDR1 SQVTM and CDR2 ANQGSEA. The CDR3 totals 12 residues, both ends included. The CDR3 here is CSIVAERPEAFI.

This clonotype is termed medium-sized (0.01 to 0.1%). The chain employs TRBV12-3 or TRBV12-4 and TRBJ2-5, with 9 nucleotides matching TRBD1. Trimming cost V 4 bases and J 1 base; bases outside gene matches: 1. The CDR3 sequence is 14 residues long. In DNA, the CDR3 is TGTGCCAGCAGTTCGGACAGGGGCCAAGAGACCCAGTACTTC. Protein: CASSSDRGQETQYF.

As for this clonotype: A read error may explain this, as a much larger clone is one base away. The gene calls are TRBV28 and TRBJ2-7; D perhaps matches TRBD2 (5 bases). In germline, CDR1 is MDHEN, CDR2 SYDVKM. There are 15 residues in the CDR3. The CDR3 reads CASTGFREPTYKQYF. In nucleotides, the CDR3 is TGTGCCAGCACCGGTTTTCGGGAACCAACCTACAAGCAGTACTTC.

On this clonotype itself: A junction end diverges from the germline sequence, so it may reflect a read error. The rearrangement links TRBV5-6 to TRBJ1-1; no firm D call. This CDR3 is 16 amino acids long. Germline CDR1 SGHDT, CDR2 YYEEEE. CDR3 sequence: CASSSVGRTMNTEAFF. The CDR3, as DNA: TGTGCCAGTAGCTCAGTGGGCCGGACCATGAACACTGAAGCTTTCTTT. Supplemented by reference TRBV5-6 and TRBJ1-1, the full variable domain reads DAGVTQSPTHLIKTRGQQVTLRCSPKSGHDTVSWYQQALGQGPQFIFQYYEEEERQRGNFPDRFSGHQFPNYSSELNVNALLLGDSALYLCASSSVGRTMNTEAFFGQGTRLTVV.

As regards this clonotype: Germline is not matched at one junction end, which may reflect a read error. The chain couples TRBV11-3 to TRBJ1-1; tentatively, D is TRBD1 (5 bases). The V gene's germline CDR1 is SGHNT and CDR2 YENEEA. This CDR3 is built from 14 residues. CDR3 sequence: CASPRTGEFTESFF. The CDR3 bases are TGTGCCAGCCCGCGGACGGGGGAGTTCACTGAATCTTTCTTT.

Concerning this clonotype itself: One junction end does not reproduce the germline sequence, and a read error may be involved. J is TRBJ1-5 and V is TRBV14; D gene uncertain. Germline CDR1 and CDR2: SGHDN and FVKESK. This CDR3 has 16 residues. CDR3 DNA: TGTGCCGGCAGCCCCGGGGATAGCGGGGAAAGACAGCCCCAGCATTTT. Translation gives CAGSPGDSGERQPQHF.